Presented here are 30 T cell receptor beta chains from one specimen sequenced in a study of blood T cell repertoires in COVID-19. Method: immunoSEQ multiplex PCR; TCRdb's copy keeps in-frame clones and lacks some. The sample lists about 62,000 clones; 88% were seen once. The sample comprised peripheral blood. Receptors originate from a human donor in a cohort sampled during active COVID-19.

J is TRBJ2-3 and V is TRBV5-4; 10 nucleotides match TRBD2. Germline CDR1 SGHNT, CDR2 YYREEE (reference sequence). J was trimmed by 6 bases and V by 4 bases; bases with no gene match: 8. This CDR3 is 15 amino acids long. CDR3 region: CASSLAGVVSDTQYF. The CDR3 region has the DNA TGTGCCAGCAGCCTAGCGGGAGTGGTTAGTGATACGCAGTATTTT.

V usage is TRBV27 and J usage is TRBJ1-1, with D perhaps TRBD1 (5 bases). The germline V and J ends were trimmed by 3 bases and 8 bases, with 16 bases remaining between them. From germline, CDR1 is MNHEY and CDR2 SMNVEV (reference sequence). This CDR3 contains 14 residues. The CDR3 loop is CASSFAGHGREAFF. CDR3 in DNA: TGTGCCAGCAGTTTCGCGGGGCATGGGAGAGAAGCTTTCTTT.

In DNA form, the CDR3 reads TGTGCCAGCAGTAGCGGGAGGTACTCCTACAATGAGCAGTTCTTC. It encodes CASSSGRYSYNEQFF. The chain has TRBV6-2 or TRBV6-3 and TRBJ2-1; 9 bases are a match to TRBD2. CDR3 size: 15 residues. In germline, CDR1 is MNHEY, CDR2 SVGEGT. J gave up 0 bases and V 5 bases, and 2 bases lay outside the gene matches.

The V call is TRBV7-9, the J call TRBJ2-7, with no clear D. CDR1 SEHNR and CDR2 FQNEAQ come from the germline V gene (reference sequence). The CDR3 spans 13 residues. Trimming removed 5 bases from V and 3 bases from J, with 11 bases in between. The CDR3, as DNA: TGTGCCAGCAGCCTTATGTACGGCTACGAGCAGTACTTC. This gives the protein CASSLMYGYEQYF.

The chain links TRBV2 to TRBJ2-7; 9 nucleotides agree with TRBD1. Trimming took 8 bases from V and 4 from J; bases not matched to a gene: 9. The CDR3 is 14 amino acids. Germline V gene sequence: CDR1 SNHLY, CDR2 FYNNEI. The CDR3 sequence is CASVSYRGPYEQYF. For the CDR3, the DNA is TGTGCCAGCGTGTCCTACAGGGGGCCGTACGAGCAGTACTTC.

The gene calls are TRBV9 and TRBJ2-7, with D tentatively TRBD1 (5 bases). Germline V gives CDR1 SGDLS, CDR2 YYNGEE. This CDR3 is 14 amino acids long. Trimming cost V 0 bases and J 2 bases, with 9 bases left between them. The CDR3, as DNA: TGTGCCAGCAGCGTAGCAGGGAACACCTACGAGCAGTACTTC. This translates into CASSVAGNTYEQYF. The full variable domain, in which reference TRBV9 and TRBJ2-7 provide the parts outside the CDR3, is DSGVTQTPKHLITATGQRVTLRCSPRSGDLSVYWYQQSLDQGLQFLIQYYNGEERAKGNILERFSAQQFPDLHSELNLSSLELGDSALYFCASSVAGNTYEQYFGPGTRLTVT.

The chain links TRBV9 to TRBJ1-1; a possible D gene is TRBD1 (5 bases). The germline V gene has CDR1 SGDLS and CDR2 YYNGEE. V was trimmed by 4 bases and J by 4 bases, leaving 14 bases between them. There are 14 residues in the CDR3. In DNA form, the CDR3 reads TGTGCCAGCAGCTCGACAGTTGAAGGCACTGAAGCTTTCTTT. It is translated as CASSSTVEGTEAFF.

The table lists this clone with a few counts. The chain employs TRBV4-3 and TRBJ2-7, with D possibly TRBD2 on 5 matching bases. The CDR3 extends over 15 amino acids. CDR1 and CDR2 (germline): LGHNA, YSLEER. Trimming took off 1 base at V and 2 bases at J, with 12 bases between the two ends. The CDR3, as DNA: TGCGCCAGCAGCCAAGTCTCGGGGAATGCCTACGAGCAGTACTTC. This encodes CASSQVSGNAYEQYF.

This chain links TRBV9 with TRBJ2-5; 7 nucleotides line up with TRBD2. V shed 4 bases, J shed 5 bases, and the junction held 14 bases outside the gene matches. Germline loops: CDR1 SGDLS, CDR2 YYNGEE. There are 16 residues in the CDR3. The CDR3 is CASSPFQAGQVETQYF. DNA of the CDR3: TGTGCCAGCAGCCCTTTTCAAGCGGGGCAAGTGGAGACCCAGTACTTC.

The rearrangement links TRBV3-1 (or the pseudogene TRBV3-2) to TRBJ2-1, with D perhaps matching TRBD2 (6 bases). Germline assignment: CDR1 LGHDT and CDR2 YNNKEL (reference sequence). The CDR3 is 16 amino acids. V was shortened by 1 base and J by 0 bases, with 10 bases between the two germline ends. This CDR3 reads CASSQGGVSSYNEQFF. In DNA form, the CDR3 reads TGTGCCAGCAGCCAAGGGGGGGTCAGCTCCTACAATGAGCAGTTCTTC.

This rearrangement joins TRBV27 to TRBJ1-2; D remains unclear. Germline-derived CDR1 and CDR2 are MNHEY and SMNVEV (reference sequence). The length of the CDR3 is 14 residues. Between the trimmed V and J ends, which lost 10 bases and 0 bases, there was a span of 15 bases. In DNA form, the CDR3 reads TGTGCCAACCCTGATGCCCCAGCTAACTATGGCTACACCTTC. Its translation: CANPDAPANYGYTF.

This sequence joins TRBV19 and TRBJ2-3, with 9 bases matching TRBD2. The CDR3 covers 16 residues. With 9 bases clipped from V and 2 bases from J, the junction kept 12 bases outside the gene matches. In germline, CDR1 is LNHDA, CDR2 SQIVND (reference sequence). The CDR3 DNA reads as TGTGCCAGAAGAGGGTGGCTAGCGGGGCCCACAGATACGCAGTATTTT. Translation gives CARRGWLAGPTDTQYF.

This chain joins TRBV5-1 and TRBJ1-1; D possibly corresponds to TRBD1 (5 bases). V was clipped by 2 bases and J by 5 bases, with 22 bases between them. The germline V gene encodes CDR1 SGHRS and CDR2 YFSETQ. There are 17 residues in the CDR3. The CDR3 bases are TGCGCCAGCAGCTTACCCCAGGCGGGGGGATTAAAGACTGAAGCTTTCTTT. It is translated as CASSLPQAGGLKTEAFF.

This clone was seen only a few times. The rearrangement joins TRBV18 to TRBJ2-2; D is perhaps TRBD1 (5 bases). This CDR3 contains 17 residues. Germline assignment: CDR1 KGHSH and CDR2 LQKENI. With 1 base removed from V and 0 bases from J, the gap between germline ends came to 12 bases. The DNA of the CDR3 is TGTGCCAGCTCACCACAATTGGGCAGGGCGAACACCGGGGAGCTGTTTTTT. Amino acids: CASSPQLGRANTGELFF. The variable domain in full, with the rest retrieved from reference TRBV18 and TRBJ2-2, is NAGVMQNPRHLVRRRGQEARLRCSPMKGHSHVYWYRQLPEEGLKFMVYLQKENIIDESGMPKERFSAEFPKEGPSILRIQQVVRGDSAAYFCASSPQLGRANTGELFFGEGSRLTVL.

A few counts support this clone. The J gene is TRBJ1-5, the V gene TRBV18; tentative D call: TRBD1 (5 bases). Germline V gene data show CDR1 as KGHSH and CDR2 as LQKENI. V dropped 3 bases and J dropped 7 bases, with 10 bases sitting between them. This CDR3 has 13 residues. CDR3 amino acids: CASSPKGYQPQHF. The CDR3 DNA follows: TGTGCCAGCTCACCCAAGGGGTACCAGCCCCAGCATTTT.

The chain links TRBV6-7 to TRBJ1-2, with D maybe TRBD1 (6 bases). TRBV6-7 is assigned to the ORF class and has an uncertain function. The CDR3 contains 15 residues. V lost 3 bases and J 7 bases, leaving 18 bases between the germline ends. The CDR3 DNA is TGTGCCAGCAGTTATATTGGGGGCGCGGATGGTGGCTACACCTTC. Protein sequence: CASSYIGGADGGYTF.

The chain recombines TRBV6-5 with TRBJ1-1; weak D call: TRBD1 (5 bases). V shed 5 bases and J shed 2 bases, with 9 bases lying between them. There are 13 residues in the CDR3. Germline-derived CDR1 and CDR2 are MNHEY and SVGAGI. The CDR3 region is CASSQTVNTEAFF. Written as DNA, the CDR3 is TGTGCCAGCAGTCAGACAGTAAACACTGAAGCTTTCTTT.

This chain joins TRBV5-5 and TRBJ2-7; D not resolved. CDR3 size: 10 residues. V lost 5 bases and J 5 bases, leaving 5 bases between the germline ends. Germline V gives CDR1 SGHKS, CDR2 YYEKEE (reference sequence). In DNA, the CDR3 is TGTGCCAGCAGTCAGGACGAGCAGTACTTC. Amino acids: CASSQDEQYF.

This CDR3 reads CASSLEGTPTDTQYF. CDR3 coding DNA: TGTGCCAGCAGCTTGGAGGGGACTCCCACAGATACGCAGTATTTT. This chain uses TRBV5-4 with TRBJ2-3; D perhaps matches TRBD2 (6 bases). V gave up 0 bases and J gave up 2 bases, with 10 bases separating them. The CDR3 contains 15 residues. CDR1 and CDR2 (germline): SGHNT, YYREEE (reference sequence).

This clone was recorded only once. The limits of the CDR3 on the DNA are not certain, so only TCRdb's listed CDR3 is given. This sequence joins TRBV4-2 and TRBJ2-2; no check of the table's D call, TRBD1, against the DNA was made. Germline values: CDR1 LGHNA, CDR2 YNFKEQ. Including both end residues, the CDR3 is 16 amino acids long. This CDR3 is CASSQYFRDRAGSCFF.

The chain uses TRBV19 and TRBJ2-7; no firm D call. The CDR3 consists of 12 residues. With 0 bases removed from V and 2 bases from J, the gap between germline ends came to 2 bases. Germline V gene lookup returns CDR1 LNHDA and CDR2 SQIVND (reference sequence). CDR3 bases: TGTGCCAGTAGTATAGATACCTACGAGCAGTACTTC. This encodes CASSIDTYEQYF.

The gene calls are TRBV5-1 and TRBJ2-7, with TRBD1 matching over 7 bases. CDR3 size: 13 residues. V lost 4 bases, J lost 2 bases, and 3 bases stayed unmatched. The germline CDR1 and CDR2 sequences are SGHRS and YFSETQ. In nucleotides, the CDR3 is TGCGCCAGCAGCCACGGGACAGCCTACGAGCAGTACTTC. Its protein is CASSHGTAYEQYF.

This clone has just a few counts. The J gene is TRBJ2-1, the V gene TRBV7-2; 12 bases agree with TRBD2. Trimming at V came to 1 base and at J to 5 bases, leaving 9 bases not matched to a gene. Germline CDR1 SGHTA, CDR2 FQGNSA. The CDR3 has 18 residues. The CDR3 DNA sequence: TGTGCCAGCAGCTTAGGGCTAGCGGGAGGGCTCTCACACAATGAGCAGTTCTTC. Translation gives CASSLGLAGGLSHNEQFF.

The J gene is TRBJ2-5, the V gene TRBV24-1; 7 nucleotides match TRBD1. In germline, CDR1 is KGHDR, CDR2 SFDVKD. The CDR3 runs 18 residues. The trim removed 2 bases at V and 1 base at J, leaving 12 bases unmatched. CDR3 amino acids: CATSDSPWDSTLQETQYF. Written as DNA, the CDR3 is TGTGCCACCAGTGATTCCCCTTGGGACAGTACTCTCCAAGAGACCCAGTACTTC.

The CDR3 DNA follows: TGTGCCAGCACCATGACAGGAGCCCTCTATGGCTACACCTTC. Translating gives CASTMTGALYGYTF. The chain uses TRBV6-6 and TRBJ1-2, with D maybe TRBD1 (6 bases). Germline-derived CDR1 and CDR2 are MNHNY and SVGAGI (reference sequence). The V end lost 7 bases, the J end lost 4 bases, and 16 bases lay between the germline ends. The CDR3 length is 14 residues.

The genes are TRBV5-6 and TRBJ2-2; 9 positions agree with TRBD1. With 2 bases clipped from V and 7 bases from J, the junction kept 6 bases outside the gene matches. The length of the CDR3 is 15 residues. The V gene's germline CDR1 is SGHDT and CDR2 YYEEEE. The CDR3 sequence is CASSFGTGLGGELFF. The CDR3 DNA sequence: TGTGCCAGCAGCTTTGGGACAGGGTTAGGCGGGGAGCTGTTTTTT.

The CDR3 nucleotides are TGTGCCAGTAGTACCGGGACACGCAGCAATCAGCCCCAGCATTTT. The encoded protein is CASSTGTRSNQPQHF. The chain carries TRBV19 and TRBJ1-5; D possibly corresponds to TRBD1 (6 bases). Per the germline V gene, CDR1 is LNHDA and CDR2 is SQIVND (reference sequence). The CDR3 contains 15 residues. The ends were cut back, 4 bases at V and 1 base at J, with 11 bases in the middle.

The chain combines TRBV11-3 with TRBJ2-2; the match to TRBD1 covers 7 bases. The CDR3 sequence is 16 residues long. CDR1 is SGHNT, CDR2 YENEEA, per germline. Trimming removed 5 bases from V and 3 bases from J; junction bases left unmatched: 9. For the CDR3, the DNA is TGTGCCAGCAGCCAAAACAGGGGTTCGTACACCGGGGAGCTGTTTTTT. Encoded protein: CASSQNRGSYTGELFF.

A single count supports this clone. The chain links TRBV7-2 to TRBJ1-5; D not certain. Trimming removed 0 bases at V and 5 bases at J, with 5 bases between. The CDR3 spans 13 residues. CDR1 and CDR2 from the germline V gene are SGHTA and FQGNSA. In DNA form, the CDR3 reads TGTGCCAGCAGCTTAGCCCGGGATCAGCCCCAGCATTTT. It is translated as CASSLARDQPQHF.

The chain carries TRBV3-1 (or the pseudogene TRBV3-2) and TRBJ1-4; 9 bases align to TRBD1. The V segment lost 4 bases and the J segment 3 bases; nucleotides outside the gene matches: 9. The CDR3 sequence is 17 residues long. Germline CDR1 and CDR2: LGHDT and YNNKEL (reference sequence). The CDR3 reads CASSPRDRVSANEKLFF. The CDR3 DNA follows: TGTGCCAGCAGCCCCCGGGACAGGGTTTCGGCTAATGAAAAACTGTTTTTT.